This record looks at one T cell receptor (beta chain) sequence and its context. This clonotype was seen more than once but under ten times. The clone's antigen remains unknown. Base qualities are not at hand, and no much larger clone is one base apart. Including cysteine and phenylalanine, the CDR3 has 14 amino acids. Only CDR3 DNA remains: 42 bases, in frame from the first base. The V and J ends are trimmed by 2 bases and 6 bases, leaving 10 bases between them. The CDR1 and CDR2 encoded by the germline V gene are MRHNA and SNTAGT. The data derive from a study of T cells in Graves' hyperthyroidism and ophthalmopathy (dated by TCRdb to between 2019 and 2020). Some background on the complete study: Peripheral blood samples were taken at initial diagnosis, before any treatment was given. The 80 to 100 discovery patients were randomly divided into training and test sets at a 7:3 ratio. A discovery cohort of about 95 patients, approximately 45 with Graves' ophthalmopathy and roughly 59 with stable Graves' hyperthyroidism, was used to find distinguishing TCR V-J signatures. In addition, the study compared T-cell repertoires in thyroid tissue and in blood from about 6 Graves' hyperthyroidism patients. The paper reports TCR Vbeta CDR3 sequencing of 135 peripheral blood samples: 40 or so ophthalmopathy, under 80 hyperthyroidism and 17 progressor patients. Whether ophthalmopathy could be predicted prospectively was tested in an independent validation cohort made up of roughly 20 hyperthyroidism patients plus 17 patients who later progressed to ophthalmopathy. After sampling, hyperthyroidism patients received methimazole starting at 30 mg daily, and ophthalmopathy patients received high-dose intravenous methylprednisolone. On the study overall, not on this receptor specifically: In validation, the model predicted progression to ophthalmopathy a median of roughly 6.2 months before onset, with 65% to 71% sensitivity and roughly 73% specificity. Most expanded thyroid clonotypes (frequency above 0.001) were also detected in blood, suggesting blood repertoires may reflect thyroid immune responses. Ophthalmopathy was separated from stable hyperthyroidism by a 13 V-J signature model, with 87.88% sensitivity and about 84% specificity obtained in cross-validation and 80%/75% obtained in testing. No statistical method was used to set the sample size in advance, and investigators knew the group allocation.

A patient counted as having stable Graves' hyperthyroidism if no progression to ophthalmopathy occurred over 18 months of follow-up. The hyperthyroidism patients were between 18 and 65 years old and newly diagnosed, with a disease duration of less than 2 months. The study excluded patients with uncontrolled infections, other autoimmune diseases, pregnancy or lactation. Clinical symptoms, serum thyroxine and TRAb, thyroid ultrasound, and orbital computed tomography formed the basis for the diagnoses. PBMCs were separated from around 9.1 ml of fresh peripheral blood using Ficoll-Paque density gradient centrifugation. Total RNA was extracted with Trizol reagent, and quality was checked on an Agilent 2100 Bioanalyzer. TCR beta CDR3 regions were amplified from RNA transcripts. The first round of RT-PCR for the TCR CDR3 was performed with the HTBI primer set and the Qiagen OneStep RT-PCR kit. Libraries were constructed in a second round of multiplex PCR, after which size selection and purification were carried out. Libraries were sequenced paired-end with 100 bp reads on an Illumina HiSeq2000. For the original study's pipeline: Raw data were processed with SOAPnuke, discarding reads with adapters, uncalled bases, mean Phred below 15, or no exact constant-primer or identifier match. COPE v1.2.5 was used to merge the high-quality paired reads, and each unique nucleotide sequence was defined as a clonotype. Clonotypes were aligned to IMGT TRBV, TRBD and TRBJ reference segments using MiTCR v1.1. Only V-J combinations with frequency above 0.0001, covering roughly 99% of repertoires, were analysed. A TCS score was defined as the ratio of F50 (clonal expansion) to E x V (chaos), with BLOSUM62-based TCRdist applied between CDR3 peptides within each V-J. Welch's t-statistics and random forest reduced 514 V-J features to 10 to 15, which were used in a naive Bayes classifier (R e1071). The similarity between thyroid and blood repertoires was quantified using the Morisita-Horn index. TCRdb passed the public sequencing reads through fastp at Q25 and MiXCR, retaining productive beta sequences. CDR3 protein duplicates are merged, each entry listing the most common genes and DNA. These V and J calls are TCRdb output, not the study's own analysis. This sample is represented by 750,000 to 950,000 distinct CDR3 sequences; over 35% of them were singletons. The top ten constitute 8.9% of the sample.

Recombination connected TRBV6-4 to TRBJ2-2; the D call could be TRBD1 or TRBD2, with each sharing 6 bases. The sequenced sample consisted of blood. The TCR comes from a man aged 18 to 35 with Graves' hyperthyroidism. The CDR3 amino acid sequence is: CASSDEGEAGELFF. The DNA sequence is given as TGTGCCAGCAGTGACGAGGGGGAGGCCGGGGAGCTGTTTTTT.